The present entry profiles one TCR beta chain with its context. Primers: 60 Vbeta forward and 13 Jbeta reverse. The method was immunoSEQ multiplex PCR; TCRdb's version includes in-frame clones alone and lacks a portion of them. This specimen shows 30,000 to 35,000 clones; the ten leading clones hold approximately 3.6%. V lost 3 bases, J lost 4 bases, and 8 bases lay in between. The germline V gene encodes CDR1 SQVTM and CDR2 ANQGSEA. This CDR3 contains 12 residues. This sample is part of a study of cytomegalovirus exposure and HLA in healthy donors. The gene calls are TRBV29-1 and TRBJ2-3, with D tentatively TRBD1 (6 bases). The sequenced material came from PBMCs. The sequence derives from a woman in her 40s in good health and CMV-seropositive. The CDR3 region is CSVEDSSDTQYF. The CDR3 DNA reads as TGCAGCGTTGAGGACAGTTCAGATACGCAGTATTTT.